This T cell receptor beta chain was profiled in a study of T cells after yellow fever vaccination (dated by TCRdb to about 2019). About the full investigation: Libraries from fractions with low cell numbers were prepared with the SMART-Seq v4 Ultra Low Input RNA kit. Blood samples were taken at several timepoints before and after primary and secondary immunization, and bulk PBMC replicates and cell subsets were isolated. The cohort comprised two healthy male donors, one aged 18 to 30 and one aged 30 to 40 years. To follow T-cell clones before and after primary and booster YFV17D yellow fever vaccination, bulk TCR alpha and beta repertoires were sequenced over time. Results the study describes overall, beyond this receptor: A small fraction of clonotypes showed up in both the CD4 and CD8 compartments, probably as a result of convergent recombination. Computational filtering was needed because FACS-sorted repertoires could contain abundant contaminating clonotypes from the bulk population. Compared with the primary T-cell response, the secondary T-cell response was faster but weaker, reaching its peak on day 5 rather than on day 15. After the booster, most of the clones that had expanded following primary vaccination were detected again (approximately 96% of CD4 and more than 85% of CD8), which suggests that memory was broadly maintained. Because the study included only two donors, the extent to which the findings can be generalized is limited.

What this sample's treatment or condition label stands for: live attenuated yellow fever vaccine strain. At every blood-draw timepoint, two biological replicates of bulk PBMCs were collected. PBMCs were isolated from peripheral blood using a standard Ficoll-Paque protocol. TriZol was used to extract RNA from bulk PBMCs, from CD4 and CD8 fractions, and from dextramer-positive and dextramer-negative fractions. Taken from cysteine to phenylalanine, the CDR3 has 14 residues. Just CDR3 DNA is preserved here, 42 bases in frame from base 1. V drops 0 bases and J drops 1 base, leaving 7 bases in between. The germline V gene supplies CDR1 SGHRS and CDR2 YFSETQ. Note on this clonotype: The antigen it binds to is not known. Within one base of it there is no much larger clone, and no base qualities were kept.

Sequencing used an Illumina NovaSeq 6000. TCR cDNA was made using 5'RACE template switching, a step that added a universal primer site and unique molecular identifiers. Priming for cDNA synthesis came from both the TCR alpha and TCR beta constant segments. Library amplification involved two PCR steps, and the second step added sample barcodes and sequencing adapters. Sequencing of libraries was performed on Illumina HiSeq 2500 (2x100 bp) or NovaSeq (2x150 bp). From the authors' description of their analysis: MIGEC was used to demultiplex reads and collapse the reads into UMI consensus sequences, and MiXCR was used for V(D)J alignment. Using edgeR on replicate PBMC samples, clonotypes were called vaccine-responding if FDR was below 0.01 and the log2 fold change was above 5 up to day 15. Each bulk clonotype was labeled CD4 or CD8 based on which sequenced repertoire, CD4 or CD8, contained the clonotype at higher abundance. The public reads were reanalyzed by TCRdb: fastp trimming at Q25, MiXCR alignment, in-frame beta chains only. Each entry is one CDR3 protein sequence, shown with its most common DNA and genes. The V and J calls follow TCRdb's processing rather than the paper's. The sample records hundreds of thousands of distinct CDR3 sequences, around 4% of which are singletons. Jointly, the top ten make up about 20% of the sample.

The source was PBMCs, collected on the day of the yellow fever booster vaccination. In this chain, TRBV5-1 is recombined with TRBJ1-1, with no confidently assigned D gene. The origin of this receptor is a man aged 18 to 29 who received the YFV17D yellow fever vaccine. The CDR3 here reads CASSLGLANTEAFF. The DNA sequence follows: TGCGCCAGCAGCTTGGGACTGGCGAACACTGAAGCTTTCTTT.